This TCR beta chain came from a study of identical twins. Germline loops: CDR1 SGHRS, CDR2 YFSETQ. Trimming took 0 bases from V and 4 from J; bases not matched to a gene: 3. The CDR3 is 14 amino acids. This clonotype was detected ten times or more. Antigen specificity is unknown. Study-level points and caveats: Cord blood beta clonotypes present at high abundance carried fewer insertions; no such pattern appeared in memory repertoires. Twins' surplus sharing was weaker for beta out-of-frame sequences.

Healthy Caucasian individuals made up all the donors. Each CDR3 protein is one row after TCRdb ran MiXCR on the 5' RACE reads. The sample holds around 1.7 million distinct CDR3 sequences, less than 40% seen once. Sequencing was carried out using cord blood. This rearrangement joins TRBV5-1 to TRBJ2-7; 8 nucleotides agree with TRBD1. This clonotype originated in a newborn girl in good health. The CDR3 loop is CASSLARQGYEQYF. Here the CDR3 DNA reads TGCGCCAGCAGCTTGGCGCGACAGGGGTACGAGCAGTACTTC.